This T cell receptor (beta chain) appears in the sequencing data of a study of CD8 T cells in Susac syndrome. The study's findings and limits: It was acknowledged in the study that its TCR sequencing and HLA analysis involved a relatively small number of individuals.

When the RNA was reverse transcribed, random hexamers were used with an input of roughly 0.45 to 1 ug. immunoSEQ multiplex PCR amplified TCR beta CDR3 across 54 Vbeta, 13 Jbeta. TCRdb ran MiXCR on the immunoSEQ multiplex PCR reads and lists one entry per CDR3 protein. The table shows about 130,000 distinct CDR3 sequences, with nearly 95% occurring only once. The T cells that were sequenced for TCR beta were CD8+ and CD4+ cells from blood. Negative isolation yielded CD8+ and CD4+ T cells; FACS enriched TEMRA cells. With regard to this clonotype: No antigen is known for it.

Germline V CDR1 and CDR2: SNHLY, FYNNEI. V shed 10 bases and J shed 7 bases, with 16 bases lying between them. The CDR3 runs to 13 residues. The sample was CD4+ T cells from PBMCs. The V gene is TRBV2, the J gene TRBJ2-2, with a tentative D call TRBD1 (5 bases). This sequence originates from a human donor in good health. The CDR3 coding sequence is TGTGCCACCAGGGCCGCCGGCGGCGGGGAGCTGTTTTTT. Amino acids: CATRAAGGGELFF.